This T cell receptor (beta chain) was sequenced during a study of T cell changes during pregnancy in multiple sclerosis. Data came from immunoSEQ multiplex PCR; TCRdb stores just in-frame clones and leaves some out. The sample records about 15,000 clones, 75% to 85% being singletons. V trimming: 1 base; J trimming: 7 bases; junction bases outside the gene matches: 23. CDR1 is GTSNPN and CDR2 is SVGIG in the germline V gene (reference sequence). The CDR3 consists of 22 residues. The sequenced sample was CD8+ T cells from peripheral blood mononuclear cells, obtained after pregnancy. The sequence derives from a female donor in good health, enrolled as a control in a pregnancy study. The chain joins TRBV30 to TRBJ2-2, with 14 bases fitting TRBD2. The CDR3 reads CAWSATNGLAGGLWFEGGELFF. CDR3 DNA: TGTGCCTGGAGTGCCACAAATGGACTAGCGGGAGGTTTATGGTTCGAGGGCGGGGAGCTGTTTTTT.